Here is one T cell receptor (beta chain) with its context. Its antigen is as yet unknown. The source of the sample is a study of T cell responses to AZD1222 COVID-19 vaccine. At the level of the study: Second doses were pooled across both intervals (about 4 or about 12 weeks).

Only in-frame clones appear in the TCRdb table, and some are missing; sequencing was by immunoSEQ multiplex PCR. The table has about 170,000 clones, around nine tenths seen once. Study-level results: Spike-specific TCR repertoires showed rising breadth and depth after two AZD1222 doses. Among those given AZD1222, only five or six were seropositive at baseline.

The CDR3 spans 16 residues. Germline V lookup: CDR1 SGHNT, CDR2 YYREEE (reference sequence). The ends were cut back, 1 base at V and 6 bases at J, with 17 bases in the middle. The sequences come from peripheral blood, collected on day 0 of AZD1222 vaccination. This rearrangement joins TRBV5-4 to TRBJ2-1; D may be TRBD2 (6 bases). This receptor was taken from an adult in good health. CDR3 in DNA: TGTGCCAGCAGCTTGATAAGCGGGCGTGCTCGCAATGAGCAGTTCTTC. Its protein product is CASSLISGRARNEQFF.